The clone carrying this T cell receptor (beta chain) was found once. This entry belongs to a study of T cell responses to AZD1222 COVID-19 vaccine. The ends lost 6 bases at V and 6 bases at J; junction bases unmatched: 9. The germline V gene has CDR1 MDHEN and CDR2 SYDVKM. The CDR3 is made up of 15 amino acids. Only in-frame clones appear in the TCRdb table, and some are missing; sequencing was by immunoSEQ multiplex PCR. The data show fewer than 200,000 clones, approximately 90% seen once. This material consisted of peripheral blood, taken on day 0 of AZD1222 vaccination. This rearrangement joins TRBV28 to TRBJ1-1; the match to TRBD1 covers 11 bases. The origin of this receptor is an adult in good health. The CDR3 loop is CASRNGQGAVSEAFF. The CDR3 bases are TGTGCCAGCAGGAATGGACAGGGGGCAGTTTCTGAAGCTTTCTTT.